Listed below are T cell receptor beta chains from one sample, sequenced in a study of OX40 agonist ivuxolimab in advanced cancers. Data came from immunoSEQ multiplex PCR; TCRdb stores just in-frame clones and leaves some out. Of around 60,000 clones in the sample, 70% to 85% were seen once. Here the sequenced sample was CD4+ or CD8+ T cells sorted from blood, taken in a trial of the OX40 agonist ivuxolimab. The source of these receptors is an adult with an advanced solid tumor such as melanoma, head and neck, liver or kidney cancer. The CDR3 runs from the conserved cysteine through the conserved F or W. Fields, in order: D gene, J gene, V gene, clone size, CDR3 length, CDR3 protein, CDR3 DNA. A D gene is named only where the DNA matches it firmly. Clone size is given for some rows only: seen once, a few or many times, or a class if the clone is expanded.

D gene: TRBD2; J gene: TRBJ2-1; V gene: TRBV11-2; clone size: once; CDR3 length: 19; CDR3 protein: CASTDLGGIAGGAGNEQFF; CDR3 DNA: TGTGCCAGCACCGACCTAGGGGGGATAGCGGGAGGCGCGGGCAATGAGCAGTTCTTC
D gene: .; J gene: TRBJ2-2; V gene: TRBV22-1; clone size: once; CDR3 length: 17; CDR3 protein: CPGSVGDRQLGTGELFF; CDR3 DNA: TGTCCTGGGAGCGTTGGGGACAGGCAGTTGGGGACCGGGGAGCTGTTTTTT
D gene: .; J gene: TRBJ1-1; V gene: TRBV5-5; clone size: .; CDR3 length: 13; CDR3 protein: CASSLIDNTEAFF; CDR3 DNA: TGTGCCAGCAGCTTGATCGATAACACTGAAGCTTTCTTT
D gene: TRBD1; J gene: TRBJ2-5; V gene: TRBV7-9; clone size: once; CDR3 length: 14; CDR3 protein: CASSDRTGVETQYF; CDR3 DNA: TGTGCCAGCAGCGATAGGACAGGGGTGGAGACCCAGTACTTC
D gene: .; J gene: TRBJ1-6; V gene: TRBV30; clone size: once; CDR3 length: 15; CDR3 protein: CAWKLTEAIGSPLHF; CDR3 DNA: TGTGCCTGGAAGTTGACAGAGGCAATAGGTTCACCCCTCCACTTT
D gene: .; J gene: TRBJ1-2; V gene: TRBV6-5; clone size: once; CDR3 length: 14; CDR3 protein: CATNPGFANYGYTF; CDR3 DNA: TGTGCCACCAATCCAGGTTTTGCTAACTATGGCTACACCTTC
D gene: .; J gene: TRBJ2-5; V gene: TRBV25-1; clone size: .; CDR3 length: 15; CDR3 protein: CASSDGREVGETQYF; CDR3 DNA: TGTGCCAGCAGTGATGGGCGGGAAGTGGGAGAGACCCAGTACTTC
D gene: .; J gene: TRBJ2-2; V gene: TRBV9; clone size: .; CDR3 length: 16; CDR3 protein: CASSVVDGGGTGELFF; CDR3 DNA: TGTGCCAGCAGCGTAGTGGACGGGGGAGGCACCGGGGAGCTGTTTTTT
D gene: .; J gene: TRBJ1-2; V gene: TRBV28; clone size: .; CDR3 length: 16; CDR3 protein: CASSLISMGTDYGYTF; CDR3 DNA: TGTGCCAGCAGTTTAATCTCCATGGGGACGGACTATGGCTACACCTTC
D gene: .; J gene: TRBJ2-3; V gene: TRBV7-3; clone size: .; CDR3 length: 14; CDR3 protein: CASSLSILTDTQYF; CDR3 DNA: TGTGCCAGCAGCTTATCCATTTTGACAGATACGCAGTATTTT
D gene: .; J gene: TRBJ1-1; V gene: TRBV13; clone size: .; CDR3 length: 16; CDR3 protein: CASSPAVGLGVAEAFF; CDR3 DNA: TGTGCCAGCAGCCCGGCAGTGGGCCTGGGCGTTGCTGAAGCTTTCTTT
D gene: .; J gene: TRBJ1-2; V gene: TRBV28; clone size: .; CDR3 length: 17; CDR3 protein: CASRTLGRKIINYGYTF; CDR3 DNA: TGTGCCAGCAGGACCCTTGGACGGAAGATAATTAACTATGGCTACACCTTC
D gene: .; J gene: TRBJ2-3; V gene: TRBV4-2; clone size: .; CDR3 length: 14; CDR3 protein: CASNRGGATDTQYF; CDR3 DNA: TGTGCCAGCAACAGAGGTGGCGCCACAGATACGCAGTATTTT
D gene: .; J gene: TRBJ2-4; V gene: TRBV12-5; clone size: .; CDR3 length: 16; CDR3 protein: CASGAHGTGAKNIQYF; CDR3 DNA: TGTGCTAGTGGGGCCCACGGGACGGGGGCCAAAAACATTCAGTACTTC
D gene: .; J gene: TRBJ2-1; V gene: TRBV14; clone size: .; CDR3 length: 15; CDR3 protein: CASTPTENLYNEQFF; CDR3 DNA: TGTGCCAGCACTCCTACTGAGAACCTATACAATGAGCAGTTCTTC
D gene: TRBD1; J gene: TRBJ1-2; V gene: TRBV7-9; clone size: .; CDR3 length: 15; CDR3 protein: CASSLRGQGTNGYTF; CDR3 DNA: TGTGCCAGCAGCTTGCGGGGACAGGGAACTAATGGCTACACCTTC
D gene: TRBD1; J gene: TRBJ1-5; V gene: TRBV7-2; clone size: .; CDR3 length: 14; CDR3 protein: CASSLGQGSREQHF; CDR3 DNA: TGTGCCAGCAGCTTAGGACAGGGGTCAAGGGAACAGCATTTT
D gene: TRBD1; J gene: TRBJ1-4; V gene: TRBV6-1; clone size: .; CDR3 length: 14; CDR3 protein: CASSEDRASEKLFF; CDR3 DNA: TGTGCCAGCAGCGAGGACAGGGCCAGTGAAAAACTGTTTTTT
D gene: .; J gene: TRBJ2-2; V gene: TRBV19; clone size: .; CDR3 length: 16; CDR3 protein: CASSMLGKGVTGELFF; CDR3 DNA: TGTGCCAGTAGTATGCTCGGGAAGGGGGTCACCGGGGAGCTGTTTTTT
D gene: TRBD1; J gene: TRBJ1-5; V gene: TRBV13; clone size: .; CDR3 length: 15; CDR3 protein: CASSLGGQGTQPQHF; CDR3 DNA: TGTGCCAGCAGCTTAGGGGGACAGGGGACCCAGCCCCAGCATTTT
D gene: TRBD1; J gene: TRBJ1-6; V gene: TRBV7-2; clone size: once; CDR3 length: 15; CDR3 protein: CASSLPRRGNSPLHF; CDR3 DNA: TGTGCCAGCAGCTTACCTCGCAGGGGGAATTCACCCCTCCACTTT
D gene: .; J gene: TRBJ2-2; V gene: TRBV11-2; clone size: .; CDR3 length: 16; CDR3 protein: CASSLARGVNTGELFF; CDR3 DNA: TGTGCCAGCAGCTTAGCAAGGGGAGTGAACACCGGGGAGCTGTTTTTT
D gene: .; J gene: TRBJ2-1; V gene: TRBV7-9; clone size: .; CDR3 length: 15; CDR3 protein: CASSRGQISYNEQFF; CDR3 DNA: TGTGCCAGCAGCCGCGGACAGATCTCCTACAATGAGCAGTTCTTC
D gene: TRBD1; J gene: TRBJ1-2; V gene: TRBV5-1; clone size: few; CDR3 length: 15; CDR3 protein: CASSLGDRAVLGYTF; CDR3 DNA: TGCGCCAGCAGCTTGGGGGACAGGGCGGTACTTGGCTACACCTTC
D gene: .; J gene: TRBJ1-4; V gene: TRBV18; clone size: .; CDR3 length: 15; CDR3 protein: CASSPWTTTNEKLFF; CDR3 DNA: TGTGCCAGCTCACCCTGGACAACAACTAATGAAAAACTGTTTTTT
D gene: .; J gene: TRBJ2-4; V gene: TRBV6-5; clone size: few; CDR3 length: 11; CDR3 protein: CASTEGTIQYF; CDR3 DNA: TGTGCCAGCACCGAAGGGACCATTCAGTACTTC
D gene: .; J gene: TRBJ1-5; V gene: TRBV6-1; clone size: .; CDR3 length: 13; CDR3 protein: CASSPDTNQPQHF; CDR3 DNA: TGTGCCAGCAGTCCGGACACGAATCAGCCCCAGCATTTT
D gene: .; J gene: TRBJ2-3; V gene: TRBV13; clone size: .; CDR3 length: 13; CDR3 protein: CASSLKSTDTQYF; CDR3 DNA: TGTGCCAGCAGCTTAAAGAGCACAGATACGCAGTATTTT
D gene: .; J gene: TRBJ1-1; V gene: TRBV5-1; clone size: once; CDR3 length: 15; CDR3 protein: CASSWKREVGTEAFF; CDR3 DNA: TGCGCCAGCAGCTGGAAACGGGAGGTAGGCACTGAAGCTTTCTTT
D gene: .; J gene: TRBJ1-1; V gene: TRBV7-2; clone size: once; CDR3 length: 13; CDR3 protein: CASSLIGPPEAFF; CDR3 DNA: TGTGCCAGCAGCTTAATTGGGCCGCCTGAAGCTTTCTTT
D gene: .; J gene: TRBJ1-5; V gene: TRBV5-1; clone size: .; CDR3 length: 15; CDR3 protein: CASSLGTVSNQPQHF; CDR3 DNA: TGCGCCAGCAGCTTGGGGACAGTTAGCAATCAGCCCCAGCATTTT
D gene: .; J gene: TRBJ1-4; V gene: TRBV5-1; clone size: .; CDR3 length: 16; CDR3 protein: CASRPGSERTNEKLFF; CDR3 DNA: TGCGCCAGCAGGCCTGGTAGCGAGAGGACTAATGAAAAACTGTTTTTT
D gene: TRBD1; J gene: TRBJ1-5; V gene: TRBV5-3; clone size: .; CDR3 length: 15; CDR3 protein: CASRWDSRRGQPQHF; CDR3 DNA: TGTGCCAGCAGATGGGACAGTAGGAGGGGGCAGCCCCAGCATTTT
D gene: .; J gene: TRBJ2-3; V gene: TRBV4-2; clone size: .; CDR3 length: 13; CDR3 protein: CASSQDPTDTQYF; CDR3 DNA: TGTGCCAGCAGCCAAGACCCGACAGATACGCAGTATTTT
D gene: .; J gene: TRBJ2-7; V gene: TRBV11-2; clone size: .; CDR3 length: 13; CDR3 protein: CASSQGQSYEQYF; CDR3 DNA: TGTGCCAGCAGCCAGGGCCAAAGCTACGAGCAGTACTTC
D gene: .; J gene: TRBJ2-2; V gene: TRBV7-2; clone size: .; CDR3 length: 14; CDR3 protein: CASSLVGSTGELFF; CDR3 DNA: TGTGCCAGCAGCTTAGTAGGCAGCACCGGGGAGCTGTTTTTT
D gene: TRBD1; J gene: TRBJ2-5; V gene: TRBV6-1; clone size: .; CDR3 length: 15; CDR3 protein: CASSDGTGFLETQYF; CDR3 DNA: TGTGCCAGCAGCGACGGGACAGGGTTCCTAGAGACCCAGTACTTC
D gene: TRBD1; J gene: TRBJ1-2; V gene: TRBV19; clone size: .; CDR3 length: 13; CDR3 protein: CASTAGDRRRYTF; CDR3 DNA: TGTGCCAGTACCGCAGGGGACAGGAGGCGCTACACCTTC
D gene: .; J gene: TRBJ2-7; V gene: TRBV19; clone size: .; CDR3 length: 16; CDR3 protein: CASSIRQGFVGYEQYF; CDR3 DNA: TGTGCCAGTAGTATTCGGCAGGGGTTCGTGGGCTACGAGCAGTACTTC
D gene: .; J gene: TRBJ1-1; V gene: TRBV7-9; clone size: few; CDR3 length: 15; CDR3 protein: CASSPKSRISTEAFF; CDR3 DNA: TGTGCCAGCAGCCCAAAATCCAGGATAAGCACTGAAGCTTTCTTT
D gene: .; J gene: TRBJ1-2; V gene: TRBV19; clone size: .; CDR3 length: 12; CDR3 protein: CASSIDSLGYTF; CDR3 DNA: TGTGCCAGTAGTATAGATTCCCTTGGCTACACCTTC
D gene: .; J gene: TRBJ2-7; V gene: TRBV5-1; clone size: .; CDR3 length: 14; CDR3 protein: CASSLSALTYEQYF; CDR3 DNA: TGCGCCAGCAGCTTGTCGGCCCTAACATACGAGCAGTACTTC